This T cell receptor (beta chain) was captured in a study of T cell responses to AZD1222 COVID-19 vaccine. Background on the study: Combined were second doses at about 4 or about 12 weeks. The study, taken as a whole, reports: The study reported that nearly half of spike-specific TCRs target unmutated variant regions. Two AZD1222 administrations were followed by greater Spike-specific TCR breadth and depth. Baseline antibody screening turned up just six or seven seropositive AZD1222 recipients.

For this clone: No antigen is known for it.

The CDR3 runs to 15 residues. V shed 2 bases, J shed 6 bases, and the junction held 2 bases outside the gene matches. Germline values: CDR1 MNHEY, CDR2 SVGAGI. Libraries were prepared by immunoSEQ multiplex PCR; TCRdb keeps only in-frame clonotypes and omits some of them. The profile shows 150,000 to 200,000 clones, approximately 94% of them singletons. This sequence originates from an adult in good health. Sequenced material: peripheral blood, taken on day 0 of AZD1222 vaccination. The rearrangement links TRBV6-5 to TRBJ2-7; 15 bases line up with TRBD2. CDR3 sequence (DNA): TGTGCCAGCAGTTACGGACTAGCGGGAGGGACCGAGCAGTACTTC. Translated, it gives CASSYGLAGGTEQYF.